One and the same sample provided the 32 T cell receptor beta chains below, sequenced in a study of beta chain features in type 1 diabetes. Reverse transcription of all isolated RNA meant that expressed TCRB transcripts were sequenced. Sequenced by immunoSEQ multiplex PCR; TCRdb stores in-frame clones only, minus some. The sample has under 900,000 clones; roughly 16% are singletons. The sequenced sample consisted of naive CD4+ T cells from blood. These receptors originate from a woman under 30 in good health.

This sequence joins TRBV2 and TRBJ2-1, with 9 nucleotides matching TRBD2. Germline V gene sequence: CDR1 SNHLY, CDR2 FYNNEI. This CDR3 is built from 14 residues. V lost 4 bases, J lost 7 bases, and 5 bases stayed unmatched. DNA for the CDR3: TGTGCCAGCAGTGGAGGACTAGCGCGGAATGAGCAGTTCTTC. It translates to CASSGGLARNEQFF.

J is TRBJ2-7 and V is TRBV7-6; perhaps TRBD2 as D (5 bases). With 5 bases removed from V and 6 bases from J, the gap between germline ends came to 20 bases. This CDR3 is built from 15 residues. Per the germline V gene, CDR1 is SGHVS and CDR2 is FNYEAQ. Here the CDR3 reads CASSPSPDTRAEQYF. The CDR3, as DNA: TGTGCCAGCAGCCCCTCCCCCGATACGAGGGCCGAGCAGTACTTC.

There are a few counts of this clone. The CDR3 reads CASVGSAGQPQHF. The CDR3 bases are TGTGCCAGCGTTGGCAGTGCAGGGCAGCCCCAGCATTTT. This chain joins TRBV2 and TRBJ1-5; D is possibly TRBD1 (5 bases). This CDR3 region has 13 residues. Germline loops: CDR1 SNHLY, CDR2 FYNNEI. V was shortened by 8 bases and J by 7 bases, with 15 bases between the two germline ends.

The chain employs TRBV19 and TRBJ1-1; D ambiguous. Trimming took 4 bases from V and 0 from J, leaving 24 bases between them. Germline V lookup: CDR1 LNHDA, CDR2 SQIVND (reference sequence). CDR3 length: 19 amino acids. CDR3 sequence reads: CASSTLFSGIPGLNTEAFF. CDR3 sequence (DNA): TGTGCCAGTAGTACTCTGTTTAGCGGGATACCAGGCTTGAACACTGAAGCTTTCTTT.

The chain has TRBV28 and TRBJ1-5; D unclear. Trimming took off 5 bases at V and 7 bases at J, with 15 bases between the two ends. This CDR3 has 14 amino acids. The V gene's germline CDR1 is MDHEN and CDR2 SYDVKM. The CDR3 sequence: CASSTTSWGQPQHF. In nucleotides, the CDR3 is TGTGCCAGCAGTACGACAAGTTGGGGACAGCCCCAGCATTTT.

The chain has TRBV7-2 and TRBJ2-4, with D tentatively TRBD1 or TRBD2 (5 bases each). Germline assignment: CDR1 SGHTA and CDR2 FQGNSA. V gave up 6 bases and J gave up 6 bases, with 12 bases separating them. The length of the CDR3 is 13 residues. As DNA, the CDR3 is TGTGCCAGCAGGGGGCCCCGGGGAAACATTCAGTACTTC. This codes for CASRGPRGNIQYF.

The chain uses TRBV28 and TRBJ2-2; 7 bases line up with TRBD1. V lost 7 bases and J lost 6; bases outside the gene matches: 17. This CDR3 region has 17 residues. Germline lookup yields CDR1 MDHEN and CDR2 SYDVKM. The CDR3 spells CASTPTPNYRGPGELFF. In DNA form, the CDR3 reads TGTGCCAGCACCCCGACCCCCAATTACAGGGGACCCGGGGAGCTGTTTTTT.

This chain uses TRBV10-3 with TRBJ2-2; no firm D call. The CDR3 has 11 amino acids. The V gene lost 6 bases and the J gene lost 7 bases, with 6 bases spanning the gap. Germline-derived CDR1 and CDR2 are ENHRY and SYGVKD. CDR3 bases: TGTGCCATCAGGGTGAACGGGGAGCTGTTTTTT. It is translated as CAIRVNGELFF.

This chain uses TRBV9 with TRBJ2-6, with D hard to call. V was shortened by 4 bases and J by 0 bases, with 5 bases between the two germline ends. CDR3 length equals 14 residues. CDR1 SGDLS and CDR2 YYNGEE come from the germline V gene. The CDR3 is CASSRDSGANVLTF. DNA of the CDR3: TGTGCCAGCAGCAGGGACTCTGGGGCCAACGTCCTGACTTTC.

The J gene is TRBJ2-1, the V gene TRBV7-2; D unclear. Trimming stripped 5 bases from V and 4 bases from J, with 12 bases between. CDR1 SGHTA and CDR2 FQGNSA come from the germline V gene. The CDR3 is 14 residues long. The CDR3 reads CASSVGLGYNEQFF. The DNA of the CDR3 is TGTGCCAGCAGCGTAGGGCTAGGTTACAATGAGCAGTTCTTC.

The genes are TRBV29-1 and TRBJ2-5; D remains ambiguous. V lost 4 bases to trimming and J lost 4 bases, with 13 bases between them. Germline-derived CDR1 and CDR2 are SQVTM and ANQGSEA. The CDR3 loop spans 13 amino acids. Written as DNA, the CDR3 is TGCAGCGTTGTCCCTCGGGTGTCAGAGACCCAGTACTTC. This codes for CSVVPRVSETQYF.

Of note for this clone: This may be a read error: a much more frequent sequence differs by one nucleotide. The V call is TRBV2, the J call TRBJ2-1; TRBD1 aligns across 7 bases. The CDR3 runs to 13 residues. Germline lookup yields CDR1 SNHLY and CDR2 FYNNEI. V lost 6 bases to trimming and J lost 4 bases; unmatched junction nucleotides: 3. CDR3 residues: CASSLGQYNEQFF. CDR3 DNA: TGTGCCAGCAGCCTGGGACAGTACAATGAGCAGTTCTTC.

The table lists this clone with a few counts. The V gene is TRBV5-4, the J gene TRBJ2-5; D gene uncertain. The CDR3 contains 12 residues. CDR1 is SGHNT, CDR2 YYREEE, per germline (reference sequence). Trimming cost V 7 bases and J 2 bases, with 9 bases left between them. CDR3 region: CASGRTQETQYF. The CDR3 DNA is TGTGCCAGCGGACGTACGCAAGAGACCCAGTACTTC.

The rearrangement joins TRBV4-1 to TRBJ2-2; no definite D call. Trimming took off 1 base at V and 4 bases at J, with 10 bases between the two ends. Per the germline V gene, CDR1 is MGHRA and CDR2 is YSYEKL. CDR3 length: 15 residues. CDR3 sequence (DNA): TGCGCCAGCAGCCAAGCCATGACAACCACCGGGGAGCTGTTTTTT. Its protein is CASSQAMTTTGELFF.

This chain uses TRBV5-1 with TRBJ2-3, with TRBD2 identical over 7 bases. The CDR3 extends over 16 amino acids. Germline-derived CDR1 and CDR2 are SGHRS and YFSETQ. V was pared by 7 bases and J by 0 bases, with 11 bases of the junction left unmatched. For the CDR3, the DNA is TGCGCCAGCGGACTAGAGCGGGGTATGAGCACAGATACGCAGTATTTT. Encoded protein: CASGLERGMSTDTQYF. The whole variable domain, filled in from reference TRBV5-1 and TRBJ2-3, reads KAGVTQTPRYLIKTRGQQVTLSCSPISGHRSVSWYQQTPGQGLQFLFEYFSETQRNKGNFPGRFSGRQFSNSRSEMNVSTLELGDSALYLCASGLERGMSTDTQYFGPGTRLTVL.

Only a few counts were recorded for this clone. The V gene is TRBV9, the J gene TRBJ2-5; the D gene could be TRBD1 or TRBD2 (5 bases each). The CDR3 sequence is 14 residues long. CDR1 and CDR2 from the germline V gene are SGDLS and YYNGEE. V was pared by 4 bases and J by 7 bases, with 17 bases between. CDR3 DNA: TGTGCCAGCAGCCCGAGGGCTCTTGGGGGGACCCAGTACTTC. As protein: CASSPRALGGTQYF.

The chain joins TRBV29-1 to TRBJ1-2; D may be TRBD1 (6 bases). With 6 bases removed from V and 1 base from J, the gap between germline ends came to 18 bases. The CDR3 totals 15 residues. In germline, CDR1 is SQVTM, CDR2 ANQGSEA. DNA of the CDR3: TGCAGCGTGCCCCGATCGGGGGGCCTTAACTATGGCTACACCTTC. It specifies CSVPRSGGLNYGYTF.

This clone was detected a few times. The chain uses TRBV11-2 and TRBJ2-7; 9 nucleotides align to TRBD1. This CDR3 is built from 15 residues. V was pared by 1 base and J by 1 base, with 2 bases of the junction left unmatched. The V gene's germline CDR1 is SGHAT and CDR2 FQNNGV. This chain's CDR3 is CASSLAGTGSYEQYF. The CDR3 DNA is TGTGCCAGCAGCTTAGCCGGGACAGGGTCCTACGAGCAGTACTTC.

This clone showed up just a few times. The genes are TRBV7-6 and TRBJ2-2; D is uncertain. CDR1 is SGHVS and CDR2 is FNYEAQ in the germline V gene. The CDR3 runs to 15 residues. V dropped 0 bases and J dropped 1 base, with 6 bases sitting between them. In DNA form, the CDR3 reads TGTGCCAGCAGCTTAGCCGCTGTGAACACCGGGGAGCTGTTTTTT. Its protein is CASSLAAVNTGELFF.

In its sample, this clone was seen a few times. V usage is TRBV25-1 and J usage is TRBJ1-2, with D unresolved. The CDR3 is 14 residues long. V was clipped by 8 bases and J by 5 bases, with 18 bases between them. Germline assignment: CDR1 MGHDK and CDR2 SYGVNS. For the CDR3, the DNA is TGTGCCAGCTCGGAGGCTCATCGACGGTATGGCTACACCTTC. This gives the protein CASSEAHRRYGYTF.

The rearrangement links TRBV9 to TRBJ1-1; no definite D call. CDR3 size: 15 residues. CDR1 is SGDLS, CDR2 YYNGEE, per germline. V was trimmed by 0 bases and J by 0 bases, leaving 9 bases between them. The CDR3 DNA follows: TGTGCCAGCAGCGTAGCCCCTAATATGAACACTGAAGCTTTCTTT. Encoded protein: CASSVAPNMNTEAFF.

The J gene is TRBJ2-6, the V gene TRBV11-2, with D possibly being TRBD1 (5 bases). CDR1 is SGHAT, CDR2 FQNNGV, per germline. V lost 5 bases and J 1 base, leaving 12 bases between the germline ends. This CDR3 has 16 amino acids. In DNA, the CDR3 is TGTGCCAGCAGCCCCCTCGCAGGGTCTGGGGCCAACGTCCTGACTTTC. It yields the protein CASSPLAGSGANVLTF.

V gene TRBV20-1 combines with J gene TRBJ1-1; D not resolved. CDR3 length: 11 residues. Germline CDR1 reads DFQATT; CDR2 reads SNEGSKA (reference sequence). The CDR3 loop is CSQWDNTEAFF. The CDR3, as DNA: TGCAGCCAGTGGGATAACACTGAAGCTTTCTTT.

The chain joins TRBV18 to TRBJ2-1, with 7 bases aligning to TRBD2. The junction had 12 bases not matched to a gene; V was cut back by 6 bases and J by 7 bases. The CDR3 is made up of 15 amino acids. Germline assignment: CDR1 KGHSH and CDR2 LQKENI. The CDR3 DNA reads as TGTGCCAGCTCTAGGCGGGAGCTTTGGGGGAATGAGCAGTTCTTC. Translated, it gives CASSRRELWGNEQFF.

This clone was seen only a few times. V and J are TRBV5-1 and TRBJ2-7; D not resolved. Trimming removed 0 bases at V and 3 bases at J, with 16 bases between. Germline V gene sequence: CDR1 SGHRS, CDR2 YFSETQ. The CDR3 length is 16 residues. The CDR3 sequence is CASSLGGHGYGYEQYF. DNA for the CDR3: TGCGCCAGCAGCTTGGGGGGTCATGGATACGGCTACGAGCAGTACTTC.

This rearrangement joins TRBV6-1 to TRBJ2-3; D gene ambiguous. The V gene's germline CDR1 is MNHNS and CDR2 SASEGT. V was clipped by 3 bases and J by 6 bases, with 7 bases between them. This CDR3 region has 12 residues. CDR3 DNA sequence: TGTGCCAGCAGTGATGGGGTGGATACGCAGTATTTT. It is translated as CASSDGVDTQYF.

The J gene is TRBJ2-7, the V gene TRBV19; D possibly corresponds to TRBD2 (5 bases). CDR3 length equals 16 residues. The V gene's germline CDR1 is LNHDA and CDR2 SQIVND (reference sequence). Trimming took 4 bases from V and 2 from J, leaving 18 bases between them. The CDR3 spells CASSNSPRGPAYEQYF. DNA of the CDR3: TGTGCCAGTAGTAATTCGCCGAGAGGGCCAGCCTACGAGCAGTACTTC.

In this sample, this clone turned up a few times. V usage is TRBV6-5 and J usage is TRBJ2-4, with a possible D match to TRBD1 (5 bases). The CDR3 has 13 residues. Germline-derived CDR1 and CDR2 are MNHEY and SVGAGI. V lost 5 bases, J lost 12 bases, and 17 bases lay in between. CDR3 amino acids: CASSELTVQSQYF. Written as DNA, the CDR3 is TGTGCCAGCAGTGAATTGACAGTACAGTCTCAGTACTTC.

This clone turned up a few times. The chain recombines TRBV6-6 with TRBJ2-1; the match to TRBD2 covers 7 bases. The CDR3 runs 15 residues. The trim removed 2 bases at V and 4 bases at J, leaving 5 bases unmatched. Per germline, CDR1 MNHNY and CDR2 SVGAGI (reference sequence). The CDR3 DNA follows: TGTGCCAGCAGTTACGGGGGGGAGTGGTACAATGAGCAGTTCTTC. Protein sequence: CASSYGGEWYNEQFF.

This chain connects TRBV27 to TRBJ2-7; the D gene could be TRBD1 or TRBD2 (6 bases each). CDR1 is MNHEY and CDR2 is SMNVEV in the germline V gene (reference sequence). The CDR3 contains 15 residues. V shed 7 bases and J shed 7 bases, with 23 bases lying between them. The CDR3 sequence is CASNGGPNPTREQYF. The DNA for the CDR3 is TGTGCCAGCAACGGGGGCCCGAATCCTACGAGAGAGCAGTACTTC.

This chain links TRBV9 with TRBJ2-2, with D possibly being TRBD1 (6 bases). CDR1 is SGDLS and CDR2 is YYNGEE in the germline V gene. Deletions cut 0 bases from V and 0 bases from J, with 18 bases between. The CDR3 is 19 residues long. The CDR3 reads CASSVEPGTRAANTGELFF. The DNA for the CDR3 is TGTGCCAGCAGCGTAGAGCCCGGGACAAGGGCCGCGAACACCGGGGAGCTGTTTTTT.

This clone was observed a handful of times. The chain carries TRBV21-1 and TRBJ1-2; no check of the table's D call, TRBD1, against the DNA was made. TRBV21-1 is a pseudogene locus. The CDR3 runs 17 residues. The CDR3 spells CASSLLKAGQGLYGYTF. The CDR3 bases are TGTGCCAGCAGCCTATTAAAGGCGGGACAGGGCCTCTATGGCTACACCTTC.